A selection of T cell receptor beta chains follows, all from one sample in a study of T cells in Graves' hyperthyroidism and ophthalmopathy. TCRdb itself ran the multiplex PCR reads through MiXCR, one entry per CDR3 protein. The top ten clones hold 12% to 15% of a sample with under 450,000 distinct CDR3 sequences, 15% to 17% of them seen once. The sample taken for sequencing was blood. Source of these receptors: a woman in her late teens or twenties with Graves' hyperthyroidism. Both conserved end residues are trimmed from each CDR3. Where a row states a size, it is once, few, many or the class of an expanded clone; other rows omit it.

j_call | v_call | clone_size | cdr3_aa
TRBJ2-4 | TRBV27 | few | ASLLRGSKNIQY
TRBJ2-7 | TRBV5-6 | many | ASSLIRTSGSYEQY
TRBJ1-6 | TRBV7-2 | many | ASTIGTAGWSPLH
TRBJ2-3 | TRBV20-1 | many | SARDPAVLDTQY
TRBJ1-4 | TRBV20-1 | - | SARAPGQGVNRANEKLV
TRBJ2-1 | TRBV20-1 | many | SAESGTSTINEQF
TRBJ2-3 | TRBV2 | - | ASSEEEPPDTQY
TRBJ1-1 | TRBV12-3/TRBV12-4 | many | ASRANRNTEAF
TRBJ1-5 | TRBV28 | many | ASSPGGDRWSQPQH
TRBJ1-5 | TRBV7-8 | many | ASSLATVAQPQH
TRBJ2-7 | TRBV19 | - | ASSIGGSSYEQY
TRBJ1-5 | TRBV9 | few | ASSRQGTSNQPQH
TRBJ1-4 | TRBV28 | many | ASREGLKGENEKLF
TRBJ2-5 | TRBV3-1 | - | ASSQRLKILETQY
TRBJ1-3 | TRBV3-1 | many | ASSQDFPAAGNTIY
TRBJ2-3 | TRBV20-1 | - | SARARATQY
TRBJ1-2 | TRBV6-1 | - | ASRRPGQHYGYT
TRBJ2-1 | TRBV20-1 | many | SVNGGQLYNEQF
TRBJ1-4 | TRBV2 | many | ASGGGQVNEKLF
TRBJ2-4 | TRBV29-1 | many | SVDLGVGNIQY
TRBJ2-5 | TRBV7-9 | few | ASSPRQGLETQY
TRBJ2-7 | TRBV11-2 | - | ASSPDREVNEQY
TRBJ1-6 | TRBV7-2 | many | ASSRDRGNSPLH
TRBJ1-1 | TRBV7-2 | many | ASSLAGRVETEAF
TRBJ2-7 | TRBV6-2/TRBV6-3 | few | ASSYSDNSEQY
TRBJ1-1 | TRBV11-1 | many | ASSATHSNTEAF
TRBJ1-2 | TRBV12-3/TRBV12-4 | - | ASSQGPSYGYT
TRBJ2-2 | TRBV5-1 | many | ASSSPTGGNTGELF
TRBJ2-2 | TRBV5-1 | many | ASSFGQGLGTGELF
TRBJ2-7 | TRBV12-3/TRBV12-4 | many | ASRPGLAGPYEQY
TRBJ1-1 | TRBV7-9 | few | ASSLGGAIPEAF
TRBJ2-3 | TRBV5-1 | few | ASSPELGDTQY
TRBJ1-5 | TRBV5-1 | many | ASSLGQGLNQPQH
TRBJ2-1 | TRBV5-1 | many | ASSPGTSGTNEQF
TRBJ2-1 | TRBV20-1 | many | SANPLADAGGEQF
TRBJ2-7 | TRBV6-2/TRBV6-3 | many | ASTEPSSGTYEQY
TRBJ1-1 | TRBV20-1 | many | SASGSGVMNTEAF
TRBJ2-2 | TRBV6-1 | - | ASNIVPDTGELF
TRBJ1-5 | TRBV30 | - | AWKQGNQPQH
TRBJ2-2 | TRBV12-3/TRBV12-4 | many | ASRRGIENTGELF
TRBJ2-3 | TRBV28 | many | ASSLGILAGGPTDTQY
TRBJ1-1 | TRBV3-1 | many | ASRYRDSEAF
TRBJ2-3 | TRBV5-5 | many | ASSPRGSTDTQY
TRBJ1-6 | TRBV20-1 | few | SATGGEDNSPLH
TRBJ2-2 | TRBV3-1 | - | ASSQLATGELF
TRBJ2-1 | TRBV6-2/TRBV6-3 | many | ASSYPNRLDNEQF
TRBJ2-3 | TRBV7-3 | many | ASSLYRGSNTQY
TRBJ2-2 | TRBV7-2 | many | ASSSSGLNTGELF
TRBJ2-1 | TRBV5-6 | many | ASSLRGLDEQF
TRBJ2-1 | TRBV7-8 | many | ASSFVVSSYNEQF
TRBJ2-5 | TRBV13 | - | ASSPKLGETQY
TRBJ2-5 | TRBV18 | many | ASSLAGGRQETQY
TRBJ2-7 | TRBV18 | - | ASSLSSPGTARREQY
TRBJ2-1 | TRBV6-2/TRBV6-3 | few | ASSYRASGKYNEQF
TRBJ1-1 | TRBV28 | many | ASSRGTRGTEAF